These T cell receptor beta chains were read from a single sample in a study of blood T cell repertoires in COVID-19. Profiling relied on immunoSEQ multiplex PCR, and the TCRdb table lists in-frame clones only, not all of them. This repertoire shows 90,000 to 130,000 clones, less than 75% found once; its top ten account for around 1.9%. The sequencing sample was made of peripheral blood. The receptors shown here come from a woman in her thirties or forties with acute or convalescent COVID-19. Both conserved end residues are part of each CDR3. The D gene is left open where the match is weak. Clone size is stated in some rows and not others, as once, few, many or a class when expanded.

cdr3_aa: CASSEAGGSNQPQHF
cdr3_nt: TGTGCCAGCAGTGAGGCAGGGGGGAGCAATCAGCCCCAGCATTTT
j_call: TRBJ1-5
d_call: TRBD1
v_call: TRBV6-1
clone_size: .

cdr3_aa: CASSLLGQGDYEQYF
cdr3_nt: TGTGCCAGCAGTTTATTAGGACAGGGGGATTACGAGCAGTACTTC
j_call: TRBJ2-7
d_call: TRBD1
v_call: TRBV28
clone_size: .

cdr3_aa: CAWSVRGSYGYTF
cdr3_nt: TGTGCCTGGAGTGTCAGAGGTTCCTATGGCTACACCTTC
j_call: TRBJ1-2
d_call: .
v_call: TRBV30
clone_size: .

cdr3_aa: CASSPTQGLGGELFF
cdr3_nt: TGTGCCAGCTCACCCACCCAGGGGCTCGGCGGGGAGCTGTTTTTT
j_call: TRBJ2-2
d_call: .
v_call: TRBV18
clone_size: few

cdr3_aa: CASSQTDTQYF
cdr3_nt: TGTGCCAGCAGTCAAACAGATACGCAGTATTTT
j_call: TRBJ2-3
d_call: .
v_call: TRBV5-4
clone_size: .

cdr3_aa: CAWSVRRAGRETQYF
cdr3_nt: TGTGCCTGGAGTGTACGTCGGGCAGGGCGAGAGACCCAGTACTTC
j_call: TRBJ2-5
d_call: .
v_call: TRBV30
clone_size: .

cdr3_aa: CASSLTSSGELFF
cdr3_nt: TGTGCCAGCAGCCTAACTAGTTCCGGGGAGCTGTTTTTT
j_call: TRBJ2-2
d_call: .
v_call: TRBV7-3
clone_size: .

cdr3_aa: CASSGRDRAGMDIQYF
cdr3_nt: TGTGCCAGCAGTGGTCGGGACAGAGCAGGAATGGACATTCAGTACTTC
j_call: TRBJ2-4
d_call: TRBD1
v_call: TRBV27
clone_size: .

cdr3_aa: CASSTRGFQETQYF
cdr3_nt: TGTGCCAGCAGCACCCGCGGCTTCCAAGAGACCCAGTACTTC
j_call: TRBJ2-5
d_call: .
v_call: TRBV9
clone_size: .

cdr3_aa: CASSSGHMNTEAFF
cdr3_nt: TGTGCCAGCAGCTCCGGACACATGAACACTGAAGCTTTCTTT
j_call: TRBJ1-1
d_call: .
v_call: TRBV5-4
clone_size: .

cdr3_aa: CASSKRDKGEKLFF
cdr3_nt: TGTGCCAGTAGTAAACGGGACAAGGGTGAAAAACTGTTTTTT
j_call: TRBJ1-4
d_call: .
v_call: TRBV19
clone_size: .

cdr3_aa: CASSIGGGEQFF
cdr3_nt: TGTGCCAGTAGTATAGGGGGGGGTGAGCAGTTCTTC
j_call: TRBJ2-1
d_call: TRBD2
v_call: TRBV19
clone_size: .

cdr3_aa: CASSVEGQNQETQYF
cdr3_nt: TGTGCCAGCAGCGTGGAGGGACAGAATCAAGAGACCCAGTACTTC
j_call: TRBJ2-5
d_call: .
v_call: TRBV9
clone_size: few

cdr3_aa: CASSDPRTGADTQYF
cdr3_nt: TGTGCCAGCAGTGACCCCCGGACAGGGGCAGATACGCAGTATTTT
j_call: TRBJ2-3
d_call: TRBD1
v_call: TRBV2
clone_size: .

cdr3_aa: CAWKRGMDTGELFF
cdr3_nt: TGTGCCTGGAAAAGGGGGATGGACACCGGGGAGCTGTTTTTT
j_call: TRBJ2-2
d_call: .
v_call: TRBV30
clone_size: .

cdr3_aa: CASSLAGSGGGTGELFF
cdr3_nt: TGCGCCAGCAGCCTGGCCGGTAGCGGGGGTGGTACCGGGGAGCTGTTTTTT
j_call: TRBJ2-2
d_call: TRBD2
v_call: TRBV4-1
clone_size: .

cdr3_aa: CASSSGQGDSNEQFF
cdr3_nt: TGTGCCAGCAGTTCGGGACAGGGAGACTCCAATGAGCAGTTCTTC
j_call: TRBJ2-1
d_call: TRBD1
v_call: TRBV6-7
clone_size: .

cdr3_aa: CASTWGEQPQHF
cdr3_nt: TGTGCCAGCACCTGGGGGGAACAGCCCCAGCATTTT
j_call: TRBJ1-5
d_call: .
v_call: TRBV28
clone_size: .

cdr3_aa: CASSWKAGGHVEQFF
cdr3_nt: TGTGCCAGCAGCTGGAAGGCGGGGGGTCATGTTGAGCAGTTCTTC
j_call: TRBJ2-1
d_call: TRBD2
v_call: TRBV7-2
clone_size: .

cdr3_aa: CASSLPGGDTQYF
cdr3_nt: TGCGCCAGCAGCCTCCCGGGGGGGGATACGCAGTATTTT
j_call: TRBJ2-3
d_call: TRBD2
v_call: TRBV5-1
clone_size: .

cdr3_aa: CASREGPGTQYF
cdr3_nt: TGTGCCAGCAGGGAGGGTCCTGGGACCCAGTACTTC
j_call: TRBJ2-5
d_call: .
v_call: TRBV6-5
clone_size: .

cdr3_aa: CASSQGDRVYEQYF
cdr3_nt: TGTGCCAGCAGCCAAGGGGACAGGGTCTACGAGCAGTACTTC
j_call: TRBJ2-7
d_call: TRBD1
v_call: TRBV3-1/TRBV3-2
clone_size: .

cdr3_aa: CASSPGAEAFF
cdr3_nt: TGTGCCAGCAGCCCAGGGGCTGAAGCTTTCTTT
j_call: TRBJ1-1
d_call: .
v_call: TRBV5-5
clone_size: .

cdr3_aa: CSGRGQQETQYF
cdr3_nt: TGCAGCGGCCGGGGTCAACAAGAGACCCAGTACTTC
j_call: TRBJ2-5
d_call: .
v_call: TRBV29-1
clone_size: .

cdr3_aa: CASSYSSTEAFF
cdr3_nt: TGTGCCAGCAGTTACTCGAGCACTGAAGCTTTCTTT
j_call: TRBJ1-1
d_call: .
v_call: TRBV6-5
clone_size: .

cdr3_aa: CASGPGLAGGTDTQYF
cdr3_nt: TGTGCTAGTGGCCCGGGACTAGCGGGGGGCACAGATACGCAGTATTTT
j_call: TRBJ2-3
d_call: TRBD2
v_call: TRBV12-5
clone_size: .

cdr3_aa: CASNSGQPTDTQYF
cdr3_nt: TGTGCCAGCAATTCGGGACAGCCCACAGATACGCAGTATTTT
j_call: TRBJ2-3
d_call: TRBD1
v_call: TRBV27
clone_size: .

cdr3_aa: CASRALASGANVLTF
cdr3_nt: TGTGCCAGTAGGGCCCTTGCCTCTGGGGCCAACGTCCTGACTTTC
j_call: TRBJ2-6
d_call: .
v_call: TRBV19
clone_size: .

cdr3_aa: CASSVALRGHNYGYTF
cdr3_nt: TGTGCCAGCAGTGTGGCCCTAAGGGGGCATAACTATGGCTACACCTTC
j_call: TRBJ1-2
d_call: TRBD1
v_call: TRBV2
clone_size: few